This is a list of T cell receptor beta chains from one sample in a study of T-cell memory formation after mild COVID-19. TCRdb used MiXCR to reprocess the 5' RACE reads, holding one entry per CDR3 protein. The data contain 110,000 to 150,000 distinct CDR3 sequences, more than 13% of them singletons. Sequencing was performed on PBMCs or a T cell subset sorted from them (not recorded which). The receptors originated from an adult woman who had mild COVID-19 (a few samples of this study predate the infection). Cell type and time point are not known. CDR3s include the opening cysteine and the closing phenylalanine or tryptophan. The order of the fields is D gene, J gene, V gene, clone size, CDR3 protein, CDR3 DNA. A D gene is named only where the DNA matches it firmly. The size entry is marked missing in some rows and otherwise reads once, few, many or a size class.

d_gene: NA; j_gene: TRBJ2-1; v_gene: TRBV7-3; abundance: few; CDR3aa: CASSQGGDEQFF; CDR3nt: TGTGCCAGCAGTCAAGGGGGGGATGAGCAGTTCTTC
d_gene: TRBD2; j_gene: TRBJ2-1; v_gene: TRBV12-3/TRBV12-4; abundance: NA; CDR3aa: CASLFVGGRVREQFF; CDR3nt: TGTGCCAGCCTTTTTGTGGGGGGGAGAGTTCGGGAGCAGTTCTTC
d_gene: TRBD1; j_gene: TRBJ2-7; v_gene: TRBV7-9; abundance: NA; CDR3aa: CASSSPTGVQFREQYF; CDR3nt: TGTGCCAGCAGTTCACCCACAGGGGTCCAATTCCGCGAGCAGTACTTC
d_gene: NA; j_gene: TRBJ1-2; v_gene: TRBV7-9; abundance: NA; CDR3aa: CASSFTELYGYTF; CDR3nt: TGTGCCAGCAGCTTTACAGAACTCTATGGCTACACCTTC
d_gene: NA; j_gene: TRBJ2-7; v_gene: TRBV6-5; abundance: few; CDR3aa: CASSYSDSGSYEQYF; CDR3nt: TGTGCCAGCAGTTACTCGGATAGCGGCTCCTACGAGCAGTACTTC
d_gene: NA; j_gene: TRBJ2-2; v_gene: TRBV6-2/TRBV6-3; abundance: NA; CDR3aa: CASAVSNTGELFF; CDR3nt: TGTGCCAGCGCTGTATCGAACACCGGGGAGCTGTTTTTT
d_gene: NA; j_gene: TRBJ2-1; v_gene: TRBV3-1; abundance: few; CDR3aa: CASSQDGGFNEQFF; CDR3nt: TGTGCCAGCAGCCAAGATGGGGGATTCAATGAGCAGTTCTTC
d_gene: TRBD1; j_gene: TRBJ2-1; v_gene: TRBV3-1; abundance: NA; CDR3aa: CASSLQGQGPNEQFF; CDR3nt: TGTGCCAGCAGCCTCCAGGGACAGGGACCCAATGAGCAGTTCTTC
d_gene: NA; j_gene: TRBJ1-1; v_gene: TRBV29-1; abundance: NA; CDR3aa: CSVVEGSENTEAFF; CDR3nt: TGCAGCGTTGTGGAGGGAAGTGAGAACACTGAAGCTTTCTTT
d_gene: TRBD1; j_gene: TRBJ2-7; v_gene: TRBV5-1; abundance: many; CDR3aa: CASSFGTGSYEQYF; CDR3nt: TGTGCCAGCAGCTTCGGGACAGGGTCATACGAGCAGTACTTC
d_gene: NA; j_gene: TRBJ1-2; v_gene: TRBV4-1; abundance: few; CDR3aa: CASSQDSGLNGYTF; CDR3nt: TGCGCCAGCAGCCAAGACAGCGGGTTGAATGGCTACACCTTC
d_gene: NA; j_gene: TRBJ2-7; v_gene: TRBV19; abundance: NA; CDR3aa: CASSISASPSYEQYF; CDR3nt: TGTGCCAGTAGTATTTCGGCGAGTCCCTCCTACGAGCAGTACTTC
d_gene: TRBD2; j_gene: TRBJ2-1; v_gene: TRBV29-1; abundance: NA; CDR3aa: CSVDGLAGGTYTNEQFF; CDR3nt: TGCAGCGTTGATGGACTAGCGGGGGGCACGTATACCAATGAGCAGTTCTTC
d_gene: NA; j_gene: TRBJ2-7; v_gene: TRBV6-2/TRBV6-3; abundance: NA; CDR3aa: CASSYEGVEQYF; CDR3nt: TGTGCCAGCAGTTACGAGGGGGTCGAGCAGTACTTC
d_gene: NA; j_gene: TRBJ2-4; v_gene: TRBV6-5; abundance: NA; CDR3aa: CASSSEGGTLAKNIQYF; CDR3nt: TGTGCCAGCAGTTCTGAGGGTGGGACCTTAGCCAAAAACATTCAGTACTTC
d_gene: TRBD2; j_gene: TRBJ2-1; v_gene: TRBV11-2; abundance: NA; CDR3aa: CASSSYQRESDEQFF; CDR3nt: TGTGCCAGCAGCTCCTATCAGCGGGAGAGCGATGAGCAGTTCTTC